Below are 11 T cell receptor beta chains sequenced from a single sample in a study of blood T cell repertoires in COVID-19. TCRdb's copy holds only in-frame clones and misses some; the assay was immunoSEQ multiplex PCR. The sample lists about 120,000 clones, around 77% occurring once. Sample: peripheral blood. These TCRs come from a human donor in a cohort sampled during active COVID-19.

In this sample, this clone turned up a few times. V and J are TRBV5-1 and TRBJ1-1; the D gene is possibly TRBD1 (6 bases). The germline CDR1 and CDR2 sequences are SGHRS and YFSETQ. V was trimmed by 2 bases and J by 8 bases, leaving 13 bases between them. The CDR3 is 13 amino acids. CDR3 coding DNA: TGCGCCAGCAGCTTCTCCGGGACATCAGAAGCTTTCTTT. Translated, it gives CASSFSGTSEAFF.

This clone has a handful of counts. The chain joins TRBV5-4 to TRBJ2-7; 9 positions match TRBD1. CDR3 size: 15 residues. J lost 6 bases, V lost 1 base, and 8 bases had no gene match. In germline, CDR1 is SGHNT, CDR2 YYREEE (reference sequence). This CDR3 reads CASSLFGQGFSEQYF. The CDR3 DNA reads TGTGCCAGCAGCTTGTTTGGACAGGGGTTCTCCGAGCAGTACTTC.

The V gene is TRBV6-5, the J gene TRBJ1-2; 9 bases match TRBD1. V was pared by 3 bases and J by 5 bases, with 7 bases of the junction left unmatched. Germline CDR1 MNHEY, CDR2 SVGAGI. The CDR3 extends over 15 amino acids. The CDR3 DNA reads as TGTGCCAGCAGTTATCAAGGGACAGGGACTTATGGCTACACCTTC. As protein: CASSYQGTGTYGYTF.

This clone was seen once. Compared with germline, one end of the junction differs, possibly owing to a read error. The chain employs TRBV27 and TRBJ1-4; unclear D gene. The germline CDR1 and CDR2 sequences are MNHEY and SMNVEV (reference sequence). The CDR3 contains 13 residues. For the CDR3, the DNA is TGTGCCAGCGGTTTTCGGACTAATGAAAAACTGTTTTTT. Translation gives CASGFRTNEKLFF.

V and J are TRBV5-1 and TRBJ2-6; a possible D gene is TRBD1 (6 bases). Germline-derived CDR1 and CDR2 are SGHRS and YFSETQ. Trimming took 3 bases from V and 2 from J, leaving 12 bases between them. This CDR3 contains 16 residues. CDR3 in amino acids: CASSWDTGTGANVLTF. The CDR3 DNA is TGCGCCAGCAGCTGGGACACAGGGACTGGGGCCAACGTCCTGACTTTC.

This chain's CDR3 is CASSLTGAGIGELFF. CDR3 nucleotide sequence: TGTGCCAGCAGCTTGACAGGGGCTGGGATAGGGGAGCTGTTTTTT. This sequence joins TRBV5-6 and TRBJ2-2; 7 positions match TRBD1. This CDR3 has 15 residues. V dropped 1 base and J dropped 8; count of bases not matched to a gene: 8. CDR1 is SGHDT and CDR2 is YYEEEE in the germline V gene.

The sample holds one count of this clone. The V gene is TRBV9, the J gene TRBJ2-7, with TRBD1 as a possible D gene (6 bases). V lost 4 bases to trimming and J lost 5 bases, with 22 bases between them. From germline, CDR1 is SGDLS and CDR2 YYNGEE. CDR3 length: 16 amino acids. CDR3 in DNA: TGTGCCAGCAGCCTTAACGACAGGCCGTGGGCGAACGAGCAGTACTTC. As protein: CASSLNDRPWANEQYF.

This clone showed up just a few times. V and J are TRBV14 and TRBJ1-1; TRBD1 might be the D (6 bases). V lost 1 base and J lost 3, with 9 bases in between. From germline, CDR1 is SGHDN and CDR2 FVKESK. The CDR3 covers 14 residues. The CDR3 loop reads CASSQVTGHTEAFF. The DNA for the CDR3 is TGTGCCAGCAGCCAAGTTACAGGGCACACTGAAGCTTTCTTT.

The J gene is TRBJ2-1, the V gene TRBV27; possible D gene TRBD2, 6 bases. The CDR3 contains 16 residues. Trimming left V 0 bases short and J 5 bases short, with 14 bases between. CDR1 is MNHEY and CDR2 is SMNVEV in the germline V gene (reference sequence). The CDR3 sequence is CASSLSIGRQHNEQFF. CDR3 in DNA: TGTGCCAGCAGTTTATCAATCGGGAGACAACACAATGAGCAGTTCTTC.

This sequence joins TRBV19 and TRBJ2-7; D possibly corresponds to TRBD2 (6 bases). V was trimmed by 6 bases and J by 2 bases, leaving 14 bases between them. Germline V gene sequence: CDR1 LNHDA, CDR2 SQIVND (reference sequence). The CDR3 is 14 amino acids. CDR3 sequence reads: CASRVGGNTYEQYF. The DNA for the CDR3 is TGTGCCAGTAGGGTCGGCGGGAACACCTACGAGCAGTACTTC. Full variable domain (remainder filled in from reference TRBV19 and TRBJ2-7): DGGITQSPKYLFRKEGQNVTLSCEQNLNHDAMYWYRQDPGQGLRLIYYSQIVNDFQKGDIAEGYSVSREKKESFPLTVTSAQKNPTAFYLCASRVGGNTYEQYFGPGTRLTVT.

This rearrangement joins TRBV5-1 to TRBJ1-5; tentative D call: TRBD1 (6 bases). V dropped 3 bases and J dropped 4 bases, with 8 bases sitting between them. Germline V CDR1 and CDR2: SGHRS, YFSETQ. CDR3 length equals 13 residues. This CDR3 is CASSSGENQPQHF. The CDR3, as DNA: TGCGCCAGCAGCTCAGGGGAGAATCAGCCCCAGCATTTT.